The next 13 T cell receptor beta chains were all read from a single sample in a study of cytomegalovirus exposure and HLA in healthy donors. Sequencing was performed with immunoSEQ multiplex PCR; in TCRdb, only in-frame clones are kept and a portion is missing. The sample has a few hundred thousand clones, 88% seen once; the top ten hold around 1%. Sequenced material: PBMCs. These receptors all come from a man aged 25-40 years in good health and CMV-seronegative.

The chain carries TRBV4-3 and TRBJ2-3, with 7 bases lining up with TRBD2. Germline CDR1 reads LGHNA; CDR2 reads YSLEER. V trimming: 8 bases; J trimming: 3 bases; junction bases outside the gene matches: 5. The CDR3 runs to 13 residues. Written as DNA, the CDR3 is TGCGCCAGCGGGGCAGCGGGAACAGATACGCAGTATTTT. Translating it yields CASGAAGTDTQYF.

The V call is TRBV7-9, the J call TRBJ2-5; D call uncertain. Germline CDR1 and CDR2: SEHNR and FQNEAQ (reference sequence). Trimming cost V 4 bases and J 0 bases, with 9 bases left between them. This CDR3 comprises 14 residues. The chain's CDR3 is CASSSDIDQETQYF. The CDR3 nucleotides are TGTGCCAGCAGCTCAGACATCGACCAAGAGACCCAGTACTTC. Using reference TRBV7-9 and TRBJ2-5 for the parts outside the CDR3, the full variable domain is DTGVSQNPRHKITKRGQNVTFRCDPISEHNRLYWYRQTLGQGPEFLTYFQNEAQLEKSRLLSDRFSAERPKGSFSTLEIQRTEQGDSAMYLCASSSDIDQETQYFGPGTRLLVL.

The chain carries TRBV2 and TRBJ1-5; D unclear. CDR1 and CDR2 (germline): SNHLY, FYNNEI. The CDR3 spans 15 residues. Trimming pared 7 bases from V and 0 bases from J, leaving 13 bases between. The DNA of the CDR3 is TGTGCCAGCAACGAGGGCGGAAATAGCAATCAGCCCCAGCATTTT. Its protein is CASNEGGNSNQPQHF.

The chain links TRBV5-8 to TRBJ1-4; TRBD1 aligns across 12 bases. Germline CDR1 and CDR2: SGHTS and YDEGEE. The CDR3 spans 17 residues. The trim removed 4 bases at V and 6 bases at J, leaving 10 bases unmatched. In DNA form, the CDR3 reads TGTGCCAGCAGCCCGGGACAGGGGGCGCGGTTGGATGAAAAACTGTTTTTT. This encodes CASSPGQGARLDEKLFF.

The chain uses TRBV5-1 and TRBJ2-7; no definite D call. Germline V gene sequence: CDR1 SGHRS, CDR2 YFSETQ. Trimming took 1 base from V and 2 from J, leaving 7 bases between them. CDR3 length equals 13 residues. The CDR3 coding sequence is TGCGCCAGCAGCTTGAACAGCCCCTACGAGCAGTACTTC. Protein product: CASSLNSPYEQYF.

This clone was counted once. J is TRBJ2-7 and V is TRBV27, with 7 positions matching TRBD1. The CDR3 runs to 14 residues. Germline CDR1 reads MNHEY; CDR2 reads SMNVEV (reference sequence). Trimming at V came to 4 bases and at J to 2 bases, leaving 5 bases not matched to a gene. This chain's CDR3 is CASSWNRGAYEQYF. CDR3 bases: TGTGCCAGCAGTTGGAACAGGGGTGCCTACGAGCAGTACTTC.

This clone was found once. The CDR3 reads CASSLEGVVLLGTEAFF. CDR3 DNA sequence: TGTGCCAGCAGCTTGGAGGGGGTAGTTTTGCTCGGCACTGAAGCTTTCTTT. The chain links TRBV5-4 to TRBJ1-1, with a possible D match to TRBD1 (6 bases). This CDR3 comprises 17 residues. V lost 0 bases and J lost 4, with 19 bases in between. Germline CDR1 and CDR2: SGHNT and YYREEE (reference sequence).

This chain joins TRBV11-2 and TRBJ1-1, with 10 bases fitting TRBD1. Trimming removed 6 bases from V and 7 bases from J; junction bases left unmatched: 8. Per the germline V gene, CDR1 is SGHAT and CDR2 is FQNNGV. This CDR3 comprises 14 residues. CDR3 loop: CASSPDRGLGEAFF. In DNA form, the CDR3 reads TGTGCCAGCAGTCCAGACAGGGGGCTCGGTGAAGCTTTCTTT.

This chain links TRBV7-8 with TRBJ2-7; 12 positions agree with TRBD2. V lost 5 bases, J lost 1 base, and 12 bases stayed unmatched. CDR3 length equals 18 residues. Germline loops: CDR1 SGHVS, CDR2 FQNEAQ. CDR3 loop: CASSLRLAGAPQSYEQYF. The CDR3 DNA reads TGTGCCAGCAGCCTGCGACTAGCGGGGGCCCCTCAGTCCTACGAGCAGTACTTC.

Regarding this clone: One end of the junction does not line up with germline, which may come from a read error. The chain recombines TRBV6-5 with TRBJ2-7, with D hard to call. The germline V gene has CDR1 MNHEY and CDR2 SVGAGI. This CDR3 is 12 amino acids long. CDR3 nucleotide sequence: TGTGCCATCAGTGTCAACTCCTACGAGCAGTACTTC. Its translation is CAISVNSYEQYF.

The chain recombines TRBV9 with TRBJ2-2; 9 bases match TRBD2. The CDR3 is 15 residues long. The V gene end was trimmed by 0 bases and the J gene end by 7 bases; junction bases not matched to a gene: 4. Germline values: CDR1 SGDLS, CDR2 YYNGEE. In nucleotides, the CDR3 is TGTGCCAGCAGCGTAGGGCTAGCGGGGAACGGGGAGCTGTTTTTT. Translation: CASSVGLAGNGELFF.

J is TRBJ2-1 and V is TRBV18, with 10 bases that match TRBD1. Germline values: CDR1 KGHSH, CDR2 LQKENI. V lost 1 base to trimming and J lost 6 bases; unmatched junction nucleotides: 9. The CDR3 is 17 residues long. In DNA form, the CDR3 reads TGTGCCAGCTCACCACTTGGAGGGACAGGGGTAGGCAATGAGCAGTTCTTC. As protein: CASSPLGGTGVGNEQFF.

The V gene is TRBV7-9, the J gene TRBJ1-4; 9 nucleotides align to TRBD1. Trimming at V came to 3 bases and at J to 6 bases, leaving 8 bases not matched to a gene. CDR1 and CDR2 from the germline V gene are SEHNR and FQNEAQ (reference sequence). CDR3 length: 16 amino acids. This chain's CDR3 is CASSLVPGQGHEKLFF. The CDR3 region has the DNA TGTGCCAGCAGCTTGGTACCGGGACAGGGTCATGAAAAACTGTTTTTT.